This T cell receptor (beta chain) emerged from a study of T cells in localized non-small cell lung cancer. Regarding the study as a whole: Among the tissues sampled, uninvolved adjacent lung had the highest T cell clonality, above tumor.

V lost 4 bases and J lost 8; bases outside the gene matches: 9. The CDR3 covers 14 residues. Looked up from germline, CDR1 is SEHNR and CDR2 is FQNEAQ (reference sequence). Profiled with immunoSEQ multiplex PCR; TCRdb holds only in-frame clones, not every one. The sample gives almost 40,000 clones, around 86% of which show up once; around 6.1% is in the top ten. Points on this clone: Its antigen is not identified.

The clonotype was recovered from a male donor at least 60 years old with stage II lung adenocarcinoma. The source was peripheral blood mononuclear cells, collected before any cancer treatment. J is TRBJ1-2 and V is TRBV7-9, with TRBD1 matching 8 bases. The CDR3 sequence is CASSSTDRVRGYTF. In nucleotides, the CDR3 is TGTGCCAGCAGCTCAACGGACAGGGTGAGGGGCTACACCTTC. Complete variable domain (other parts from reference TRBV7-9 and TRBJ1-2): DTGVSQNPRHKITKRGQNVTFRCDPISEHNRLYWYRQTLGQGPEFLTYFQNEAQLEKSRLLSDRFSAERPKGSFSTLEIQRTEQGDSAMYLCASSSTDRVRGYTFGSGTRLTVV.